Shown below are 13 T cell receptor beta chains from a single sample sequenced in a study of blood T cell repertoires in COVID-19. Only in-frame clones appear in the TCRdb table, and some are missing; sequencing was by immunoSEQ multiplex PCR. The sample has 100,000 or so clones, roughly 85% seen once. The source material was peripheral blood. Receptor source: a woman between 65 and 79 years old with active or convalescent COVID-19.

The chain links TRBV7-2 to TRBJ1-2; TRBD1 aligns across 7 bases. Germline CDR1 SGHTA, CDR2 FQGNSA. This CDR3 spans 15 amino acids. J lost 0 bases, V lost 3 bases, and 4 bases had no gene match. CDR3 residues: CASSLRQGSNYGYTF. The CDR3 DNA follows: TGTGCCAGCAGCTTGAGACAGGGCTCTAACTATGGCTACACCTTC.

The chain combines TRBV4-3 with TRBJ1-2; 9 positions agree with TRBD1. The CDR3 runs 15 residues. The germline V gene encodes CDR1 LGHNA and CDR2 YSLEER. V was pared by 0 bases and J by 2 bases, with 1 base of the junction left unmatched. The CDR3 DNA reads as TGCGCCAGCAGCCAAGAAGGGACAGGGAACTATGGCTACACCTTC. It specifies CASSQEGTGNYGYTF.

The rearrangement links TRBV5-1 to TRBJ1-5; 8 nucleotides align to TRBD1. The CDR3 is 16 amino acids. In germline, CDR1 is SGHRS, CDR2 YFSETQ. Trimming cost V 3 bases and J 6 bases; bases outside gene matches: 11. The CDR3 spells CASSSYPGQGGQPQHF. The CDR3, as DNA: TGCGCCAGCAGCTCATATCCAGGACAGGGAGGTCAGCCCCAGCATTTT.

CDR3 nucleotide sequence: TGTGCCAGCAGCTGGGTCAAGGGAAGGGCGGGCACTGAAGCTTTCTTT. Translated, it gives CASSWVKGRAGTEAFF. This chain links TRBV11-2 with TRBJ1-1, with D unresolved. CDR3 length equals 16 residues. The germline gives CDR1 SGHAT, CDR2 FQNNGV. V shed 4 bases and J shed 4 bases, with 19 bases lying between them.

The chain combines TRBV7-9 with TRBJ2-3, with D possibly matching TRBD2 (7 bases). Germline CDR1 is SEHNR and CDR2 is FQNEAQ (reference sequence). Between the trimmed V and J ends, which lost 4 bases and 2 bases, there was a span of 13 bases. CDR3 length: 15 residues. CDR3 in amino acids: CASSSPGGFTDTQYF. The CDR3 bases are TGTGCCAGCAGCTCCCCGGGGGGCTTCACAGATACGCAGTATTTT.

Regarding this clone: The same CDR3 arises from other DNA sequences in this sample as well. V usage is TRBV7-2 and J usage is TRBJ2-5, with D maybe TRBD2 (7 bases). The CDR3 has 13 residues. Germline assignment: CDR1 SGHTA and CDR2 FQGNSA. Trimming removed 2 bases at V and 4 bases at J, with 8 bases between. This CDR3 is CASSLRGGETQYF. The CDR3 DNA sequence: TGTGCCAGCAGCTTAAGGGGGGGAGAGACCCAGTACTTC.

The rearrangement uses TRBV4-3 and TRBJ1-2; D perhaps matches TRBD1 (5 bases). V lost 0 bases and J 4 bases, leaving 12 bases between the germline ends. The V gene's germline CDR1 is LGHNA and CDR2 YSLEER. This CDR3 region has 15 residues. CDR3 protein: CASSQDPDIIYGYTF. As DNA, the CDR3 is TGCGCCAGCAGCCAAGATCCGGACATCATCTATGGCTACACCTTC.

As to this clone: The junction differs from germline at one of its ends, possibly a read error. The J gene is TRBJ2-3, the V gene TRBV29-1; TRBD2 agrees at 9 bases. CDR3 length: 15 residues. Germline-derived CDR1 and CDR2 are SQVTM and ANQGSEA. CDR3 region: CSAEGAGGRTDTQYF. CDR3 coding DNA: TGCAGCGCTGAAGGGGCGGGGGGGCGCACAGATACGCAGTATTTT.

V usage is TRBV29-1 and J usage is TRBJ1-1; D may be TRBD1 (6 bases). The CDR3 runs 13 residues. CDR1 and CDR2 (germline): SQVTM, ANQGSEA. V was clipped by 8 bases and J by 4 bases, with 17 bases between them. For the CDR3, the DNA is TGCAGCACCTCGGAACAGGGCGGCACTGAAGCTTTCTTT. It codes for CSTSEQGGTEAFF.

The DNA for the CDR3 is TGTGCCAGTTTCACAGGGGGAACCTACAATGAGCAGTTCTTC. It translates to CASFTGGTYNEQFF. This chain links TRBV28 with TRBJ2-1; 8 bases line up with TRBD1. In germline, CDR1 is MDHEN, CDR2 SYDVKM. The CDR3 runs 14 residues. Trimming removed 9 bases from V and 2 bases from J; junction bases left unmatched: 6.

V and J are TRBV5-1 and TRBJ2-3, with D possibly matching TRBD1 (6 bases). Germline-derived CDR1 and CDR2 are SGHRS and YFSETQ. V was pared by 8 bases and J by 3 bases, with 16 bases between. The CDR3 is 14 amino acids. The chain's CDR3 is CASSQGRQTDTQYF. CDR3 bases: TGCGCCAGTAGTCAGGGGAGACAAACAGATACGCAGTATTTT.

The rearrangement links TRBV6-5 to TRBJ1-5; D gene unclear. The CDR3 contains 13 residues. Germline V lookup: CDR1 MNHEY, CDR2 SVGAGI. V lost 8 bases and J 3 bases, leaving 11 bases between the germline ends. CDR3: CASARFNNQPQHF. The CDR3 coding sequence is TGTGCCAGCGCGCGGTTTAACAATCAGCCCCAGCATTTT.

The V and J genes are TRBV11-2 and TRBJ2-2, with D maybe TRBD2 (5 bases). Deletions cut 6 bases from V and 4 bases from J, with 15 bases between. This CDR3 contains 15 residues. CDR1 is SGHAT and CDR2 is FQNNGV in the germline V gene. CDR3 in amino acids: CASRRAGPLTGELFF. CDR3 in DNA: TGTGCCAGCAGGAGGGCCGGACCCCTCACCGGGGAGCTGTTTTTT. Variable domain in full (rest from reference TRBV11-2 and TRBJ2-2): EAGVAQSPRYKIIEKRQSVAFWCNPISGHATLYWYQQILGQGPKLLIQFQNNGVVDDSQLPKDRFSAERLKGVDSTLKIQPAKLEDSAVYLCASRRAGPLTGELFFGEGSRLTVL.